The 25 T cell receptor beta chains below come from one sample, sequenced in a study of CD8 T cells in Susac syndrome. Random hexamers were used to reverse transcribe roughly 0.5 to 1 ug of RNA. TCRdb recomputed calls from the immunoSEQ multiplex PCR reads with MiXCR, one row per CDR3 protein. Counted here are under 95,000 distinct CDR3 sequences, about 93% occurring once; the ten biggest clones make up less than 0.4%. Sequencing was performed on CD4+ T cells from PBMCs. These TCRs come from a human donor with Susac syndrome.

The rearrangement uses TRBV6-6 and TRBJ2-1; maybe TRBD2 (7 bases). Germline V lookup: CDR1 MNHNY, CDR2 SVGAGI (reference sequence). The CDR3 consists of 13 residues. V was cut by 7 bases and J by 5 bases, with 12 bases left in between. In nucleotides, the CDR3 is TGTGCCAGCAAAGGGGGGGCCAACAATGAGCAGTTCTTC. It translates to CASKGGANNEQFF.

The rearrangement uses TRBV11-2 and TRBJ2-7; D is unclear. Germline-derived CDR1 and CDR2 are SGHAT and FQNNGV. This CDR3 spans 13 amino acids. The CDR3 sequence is CASRPAGQDEQYF. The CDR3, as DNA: TGTGCGAGCCGCCCGGCAGGTCAGGACGAGCAGTACTTC.

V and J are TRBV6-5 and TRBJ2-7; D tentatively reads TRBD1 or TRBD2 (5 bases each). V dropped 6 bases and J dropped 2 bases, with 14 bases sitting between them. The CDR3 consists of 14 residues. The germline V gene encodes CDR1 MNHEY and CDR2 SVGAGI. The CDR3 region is CASRLRDGTYEQYF. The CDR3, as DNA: TGTGCCAGCAGACTAAGGGACGGAACCTACGAGCAGTACTTC.

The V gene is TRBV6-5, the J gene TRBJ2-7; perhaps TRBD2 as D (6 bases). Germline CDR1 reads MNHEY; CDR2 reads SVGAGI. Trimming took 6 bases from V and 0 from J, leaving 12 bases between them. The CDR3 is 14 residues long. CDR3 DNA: TGTGCCAGCAGCAGCCCGGGAGCCTCCTACGAGCAGTACTTC. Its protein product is CASSSPGASYEQYF.

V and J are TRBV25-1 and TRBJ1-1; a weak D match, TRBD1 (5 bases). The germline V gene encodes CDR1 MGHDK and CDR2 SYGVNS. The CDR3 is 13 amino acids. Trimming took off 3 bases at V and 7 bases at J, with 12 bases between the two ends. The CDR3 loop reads CASSEGLGGEAFF. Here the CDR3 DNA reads TGTGCCAGCAGTGAGGGATTGGGGGGTGAAGCTTTCTTT.

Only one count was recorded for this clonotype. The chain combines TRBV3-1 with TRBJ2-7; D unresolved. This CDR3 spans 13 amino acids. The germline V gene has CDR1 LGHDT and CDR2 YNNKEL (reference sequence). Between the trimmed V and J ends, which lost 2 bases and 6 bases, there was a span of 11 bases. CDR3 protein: CASSQLPGGEQYF. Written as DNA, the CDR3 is TGTGCCAGCAGCCAACTCCCGGGCGGCGAGCAGTACTTC.

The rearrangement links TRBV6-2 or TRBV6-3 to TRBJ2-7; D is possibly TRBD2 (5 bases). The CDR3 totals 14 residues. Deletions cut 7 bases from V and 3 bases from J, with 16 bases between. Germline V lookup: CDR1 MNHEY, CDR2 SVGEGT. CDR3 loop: CASKEAAGYYEQYF. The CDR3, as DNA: TGTGCCAGCAAGGAGGCGGCTGGATACTACGAGCAGTACTTC.

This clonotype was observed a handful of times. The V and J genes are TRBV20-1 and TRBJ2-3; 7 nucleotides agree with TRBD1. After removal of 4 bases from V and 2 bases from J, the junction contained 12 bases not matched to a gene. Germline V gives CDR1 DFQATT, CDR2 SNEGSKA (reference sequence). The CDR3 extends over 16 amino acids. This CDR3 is CSATSPGQANTDTQYF. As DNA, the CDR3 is TGCAGTGCTACATCGCCCGGACAGGCGAACACAGATACGCAGTATTTT.

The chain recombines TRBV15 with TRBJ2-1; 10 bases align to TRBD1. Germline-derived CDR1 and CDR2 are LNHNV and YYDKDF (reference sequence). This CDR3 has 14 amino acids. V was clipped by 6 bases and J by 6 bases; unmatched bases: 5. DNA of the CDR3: TGTGCCACCAGGCGCCGGACAGGGGGCAATGAGCAGTTCTTC. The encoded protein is CATRRRTGGNEQFF.

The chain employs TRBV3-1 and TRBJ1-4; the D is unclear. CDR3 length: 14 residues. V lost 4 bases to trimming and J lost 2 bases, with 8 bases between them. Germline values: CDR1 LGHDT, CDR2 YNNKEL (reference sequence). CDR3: CASSPSQTNEKLFF. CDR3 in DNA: TGTGCCAGCAGCCCCTCCCAGACTAATGAAAAACTGTTTTTT.

The CDR3: CAWSPGGTDTQYF. In DNA, the CDR3 is TGTGCCTGGAGTCCCGGGGGGACAGATACGCAGTATTTT. The chain recombines TRBV30 with TRBJ2-3; 7 nucleotides line up with TRBD2. CDR1 is GTSNPN, CDR2 SVGIG, per germline (reference sequence). CDR3 length: 13 amino acids. The ends lost 2 bases at V and 3 bases at J; junction bases unmatched: 2.

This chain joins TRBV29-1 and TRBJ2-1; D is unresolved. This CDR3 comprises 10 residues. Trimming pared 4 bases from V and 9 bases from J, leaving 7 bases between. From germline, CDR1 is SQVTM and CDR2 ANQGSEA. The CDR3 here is CSVGLSEQFF. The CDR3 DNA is TGCAGCGTTGGGCTCAGTGAGCAGTTCTTC.

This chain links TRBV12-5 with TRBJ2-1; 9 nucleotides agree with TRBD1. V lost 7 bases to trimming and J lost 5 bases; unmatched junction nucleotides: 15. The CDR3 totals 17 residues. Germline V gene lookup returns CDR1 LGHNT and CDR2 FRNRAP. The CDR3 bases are TGTGCTAGTGCCTTTCTCTCGGGACAGGGAGTGAACAATGAGCAGTTCTTC. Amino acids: CASAFLSGQGVNNEQFF.

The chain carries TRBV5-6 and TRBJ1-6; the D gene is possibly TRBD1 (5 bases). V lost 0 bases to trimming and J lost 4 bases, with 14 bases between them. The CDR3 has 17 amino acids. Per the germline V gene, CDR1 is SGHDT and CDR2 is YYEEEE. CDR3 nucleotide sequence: TGTGCCAGCAGCTTGGATCCAGGGAACATGTATAATTCACCCCTCCACTTT. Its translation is CASSLDPGNMYNSPLHF.

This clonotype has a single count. The CDR3, as DNA: TGTGCCAGCAGCTCCGGGGGACAGGCTTGGGAAAAACTGTTTTTT. Translated: CASSSGGQAWEKLFF. The V gene is TRBV11-2, the J gene TRBJ1-4, with 8 bases fitting TRBD1. This CDR3 contains 15 residues. The ends lost 4 bases at V and 8 bases at J; junction bases unmatched: 9. CDR1 is SGHAT and CDR2 is FQNNGV in the germline V gene.

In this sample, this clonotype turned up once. CDR3: CASSPPSEGRNTIYF. DNA for the CDR3: TGTGCCAGCTCACCACCGAGCGAAGGACGAAACACCATATATTTT. The V and J genes are TRBV18 and TRBJ1-3; D unresolved. The V end lost 0 bases, the J end lost 5 bases, and 11 bases lay between the germline ends. CDR3 size: 15 residues. Germline CDR1 and CDR2: KGHSH and LQKENI.

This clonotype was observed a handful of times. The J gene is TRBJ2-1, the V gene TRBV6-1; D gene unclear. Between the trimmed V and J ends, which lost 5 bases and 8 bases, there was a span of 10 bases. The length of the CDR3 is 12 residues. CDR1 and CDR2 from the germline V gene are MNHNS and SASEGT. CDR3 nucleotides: TGTGCCAGCAGTCCCTCCATCCATGAGCAGTTCTTC. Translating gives CASSPSIHEQFF.

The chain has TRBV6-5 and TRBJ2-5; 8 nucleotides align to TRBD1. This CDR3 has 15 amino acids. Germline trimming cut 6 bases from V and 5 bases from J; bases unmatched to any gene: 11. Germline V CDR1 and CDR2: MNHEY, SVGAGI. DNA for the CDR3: TGTGCCAGCAGCCCCCCAGGGGGCGGGACGGAGACCCAGTACTTC. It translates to CASSPPGGGTETQYF.

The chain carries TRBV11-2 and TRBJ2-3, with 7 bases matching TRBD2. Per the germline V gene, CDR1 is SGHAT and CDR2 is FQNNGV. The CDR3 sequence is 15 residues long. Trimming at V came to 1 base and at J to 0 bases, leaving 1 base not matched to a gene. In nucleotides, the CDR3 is TGTGCCAGCAGCTTAGGACTAGCCAGCACAGATACGCAGTATTTT. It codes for CASSLGLASTDTQYF.

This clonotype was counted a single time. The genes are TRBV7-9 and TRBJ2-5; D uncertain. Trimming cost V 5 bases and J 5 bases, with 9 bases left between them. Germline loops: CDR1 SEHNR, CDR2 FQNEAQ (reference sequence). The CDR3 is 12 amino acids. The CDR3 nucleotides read TGTGCCAGCAGCCCCATAGGGGAGACCCAGTACTTC. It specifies CASSPIGETQYF.

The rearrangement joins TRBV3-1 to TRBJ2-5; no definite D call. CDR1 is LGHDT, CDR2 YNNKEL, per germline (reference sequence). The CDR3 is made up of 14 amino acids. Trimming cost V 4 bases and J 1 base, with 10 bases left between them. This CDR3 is CASSPSQIQETQYF. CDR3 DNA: TGTGCCAGCAGCCCAAGCCAGATCCAAGAGACCCAGTACTTC.

CDR3 nucleotide sequence: TGTGCCAGCAGCGTAACTAGCGGGGGGGCAGCGACCCAGTACTTC. Its protein is CASSVTSGGAATQYF. V is TRBV9 and J is TRBJ2-5; the match to TRBD2 covers 13 bases. Germline CDR1 SGDLS, CDR2 YYNGEE. J was trimmed by 7 bases and V by 1 base; bases with no gene match: 4. The CDR3 loop spans 15 amino acids.

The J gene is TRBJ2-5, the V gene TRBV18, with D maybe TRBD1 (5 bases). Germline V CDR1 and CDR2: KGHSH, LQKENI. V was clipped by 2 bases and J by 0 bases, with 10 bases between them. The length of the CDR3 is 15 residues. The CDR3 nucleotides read TGTGCCAGCTCACCAGAGTCAGGGCACCAAGAGACCCAGTACTTC. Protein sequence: CASSPESGHQETQYF.

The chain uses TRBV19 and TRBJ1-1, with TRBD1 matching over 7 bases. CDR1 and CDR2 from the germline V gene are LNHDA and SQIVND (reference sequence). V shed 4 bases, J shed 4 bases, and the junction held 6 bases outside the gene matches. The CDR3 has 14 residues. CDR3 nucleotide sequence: TGTGCCAGTAGTAACAGGGGAGAGGGCACTGAAGCTTTCTTT. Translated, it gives CASSNRGEGTEAFF.

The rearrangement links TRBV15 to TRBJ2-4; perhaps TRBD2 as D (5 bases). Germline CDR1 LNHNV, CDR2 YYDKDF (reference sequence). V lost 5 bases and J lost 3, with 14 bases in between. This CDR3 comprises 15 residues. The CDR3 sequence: CATSVEGSYKNIQYF. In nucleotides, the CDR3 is TGTGCCACCAGCGTGGAAGGGAGCTACAAAAACATTCAGTACTTC.